The source of this T cell receptor (beta chain) is a study of blood T cells in healthy people across ages. General observations from the study: From one million sequenced T cells, diversity estimates were lower bounds.

There are 14 residues in the CDR3. From germline, CDR1 is SQVTM and CDR2 ANQGSEA. The V and J ends lost 6 bases and 2 bases respectively, with 17 bases between them. Through a sample-barcoded 5' primer and a J-beta primer mix, a second PCR was run for roughly 6 to 12 cycles. TCRdb redid the calling of the 5' RACE reads with MiXCR, one entry per CDR3 protein. The sample consists of around 990,000 distinct CDR3 sequences, 20% to 25% of them appearing once. This clonotype turned up a few times. Its antigen remains unidentified. Every donor provided around 9.5 milliliters of peripheral blood. Separately, the same data were catalogued under a study of T cells of mothers and their children.

This receptor was identified in a girl aged 2-9 years in good health. The material sequenced was blood. The chain combines TRBV29-1 with TRBJ2-7, with a weak D call TRBD2 (6 bases). CDR3 bases: TGCAGCGTCCTTGACTCGGGAGAGGCCTACGAGCAGTACTTC. Translated, it gives CSVLDSGEAYEQYF.